These 27 T cell receptor beta chains originate from one sample sequenced in a study of identical twins. TCRdb re-called the 5' RACE reads with MiXCR, one entry per CDR3 protein. Among roughly 750,000 distinct CDR3 sequences listed, 21% were seen once. These same data were also listed under a study on T cells expressing NK-cell markers.

What was sequenced was PBMCs. The receptors come from a woman under 30 in good health.

This clonotype was picked up a small number of times. The chain has TRBV9 and TRBJ2-7; 8 bases fit TRBD2. With 3 bases clipped from V and 5 bases from J, the junction kept 7 bases outside the gene matches. This CDR3 spans 14 amino acids. The germline V gene encodes CDR1 SGDLS and CDR2 YYNGEE. CDR3 region: CASSASGSGDEQYF. The CDR3 DNA is TGTGCCAGCAGCGCTAGCGGGTCTGGAGACGAGCAGTACTTC.

The J gene is TRBJ2-7, the V gene TRBV5-1; 13 bases are a match to TRBD2. The CDR3 spans 18 residues. With 0 bases clipped from V and 1 base from J, the junction kept 7 bases outside the gene matches. From germline, CDR1 is SGHRS and CDR2 YFSETQ. CDR3 sequence: CASSLGLAGGPNSYEQYF. CDR3 bases: TGCGCCAGCAGCTTGGGACTAGCGGGGGGCCCGAATTCCTACGAGCAGTACTTC.

This clonotype was detected a few times. The chain joins TRBV6-2 or TRBV6-3 to TRBJ1-1; TRBD1 might be the D (5 bases). Germline CDR1 and CDR2: MNHEY and SVGEGT. V lost 5 bases, J lost 4 bases, and 14 bases lay in between. The CDR3 consists of 14 residues. The CDR3 spells CASSPGHLVTEAFF. In DNA form, the CDR3 reads TGTGCCAGCAGTCCAGGACACCTTGTCACTGAAGCTTTCTTT.

This clonotype was seen many times. V gene TRBV29-1 combines with J gene TRBJ1-2; D not certain. Germline CDR1 reads SQVTM; CDR2 reads ANQGSEA. This CDR3 comprises 12 residues. Trimming took 6 bases from V and 0 from J, leaving 8 bases between them. CDR3 amino acids: CSVAQPNYGYTF. The CDR3 nucleotides are TGCAGCGTGGCACAGCCTAACTATGGCTACACCTTC. Supplemented by reference TRBV29-1 and TRBJ1-2, the full variable domain reads SAVISQKPSRDICQRGTSLTIQCQVDSQVTMMFWYRQQPGQSLTLIATANQGSEATYESGFVIDKFPISRPNLTFSTLTVSNMSPEDSSIYLCSVAQPNYGYTFGSGTRLTVV.

This clonotype was counted only a few times. This sequence joins TRBV20-1 and TRBJ2-7, with D possibly called TRBD1 or TRBD2 (5 bases each). This CDR3 is 15 amino acids long. V was cut by 1 base and J by 2 bases, with 15 bases left in between. Germline V gives CDR1 DFQATT, CDR2 SNEGSKA (reference sequence). This chain's CDR3 is CSARGGRDTPYEQYF. CDR3 DNA: TGCAGTGCTAGAGGGGGGAGAGACACACCCTACGAGCAGTACTTC.

This clonotype has ten or more counts. This chain uses TRBV5-6 with TRBJ1-2, with D possibly TRBD1 on 5 matching bases. The CDR3 runs to 13 residues. V was shortened by 0 bases and J by 14 bases, with 17 bases between the two germline ends. Per the germline V gene, CDR1 is SGHDT and CDR2 is YYEEEE. The CDR3 loop is CASSLDQRGLRTF. The CDR3 coding sequence is TGTGCCAGCAGCTTGGATCAACGGGGCCTGAGGACCTTC.

This clonotype turned up a few times. The chain joins TRBV12-3 or TRBV12-4 to TRBJ1-2; 7 positions match TRBD1. This CDR3 region has 13 residues. V lost 6 bases, J lost 3 bases, and 4 bases stayed unmatched. CDR3 residues: CASSWGQHYGYTF. CDR3 coding DNA: TGTGCCAGCAGCTGGGGACAGCACTATGGCTACACCTTC.

The chain uses TRBV9 and TRBJ2-5; D is undetermined. Trimming removed 4 bases from V and 5 bases from J, with 12 bases in between. This CDR3 region has 13 residues. The germline V gene encodes CDR1 SGDLS and CDR2 YYNGEE. Here the CDR3 reads CASSLRPGETQYF. CDR3 DNA: TGTGCCAGCAGCTTACGGCCTGGGGAGACCCAGTACTTC.

This chain links TRBV20-1 with TRBJ2-3; 7 bases match TRBD2. The CDR3 extends over 15 amino acids. Germline V lookup: CDR1 DFQATT, CDR2 SNEGSKA (reference sequence). V lost 5 bases, J lost 2 bases, and 10 bases stayed unmatched. The CDR3 here is CSAQGLADITDTQYF. The CDR3 nucleotides read TGCAGTGCTCAAGGGCTAGCGGATATCACAGATACGCAGTATTTT.

V and J are TRBV15 and TRBJ1-2, with D maybe TRBD1 (6 bases). The germline V gene has CDR1 LNHNV and CDR2 YYDKDF (reference sequence). Trimming removed 0 bases at V and 6 bases at J, with 11 bases between. The CDR3 loop spans 14 amino acids. The CDR3 is CATSRERRGDGYTF. CDR3 DNA sequence: TGTGCCACCAGCAGAGAGCGGAGGGGGGATGGCTACACCTTC.

V gene TRBV3-1 combines with J gene TRBJ2-1; no reliable D call. The germline CDR1 and CDR2 sequences are LGHDT and YNNKEL (reference sequence). V was pared by 0 bases and J by 5 bases, with 5 bases between. The CDR3 loop spans 13 amino acids. The CDR3 DNA is TGTGCCAGCAGCCAAGACCTCAACAATGAGCAGTTCTTC. This codes for CASSQDLNNEQFF.

Many counts were recorded for this clonotype. V gene TRBV10-3 combines with J gene TRBJ2-7; 8 bases agree with TRBD1. Germline V gene sequence: CDR1 ENHRY, CDR2 SYGVKD. V was clipped by 4 bases and J by 6 bases; unmatched bases: 5. The CDR3 extends over 13 amino acids. This CDR3 is CAISVDRGGEQYF. CDR3 coding DNA: TGTGCCATCAGTGTAGACAGGGGAGGCGAGCAGTACTTC.

The chain links TRBV12-3 or TRBV12-4 to TRBJ2-5; no clear D gene. Trimming cost V 3 bases and J 2 bases, with 16 bases left between them. The CDR3 has 16 residues. CDR3 nucleotide sequence: TGTGCCAGCAGTTTGGGCGGCCGGTCCATACAAGAGACCCAGTACTTC. This sequence encodes CASSLGGRSIQETQYF.

A few counts support this clonotype. This sequence joins TRBV6-2 or TRBV6-3 and TRBJ2-2, with 8 bases identical to TRBD2. The V gene end was trimmed by 6 bases and the J gene end by 6 bases; junction bases not matched to a gene: 18. There are 18 residues in the CDR3. Looked up from germline, CDR1 is MNHEY and CDR2 is SVGEGT. The CDR3 sequence is CASRINWSRSREAGELFF. As DNA, the CDR3 is TGTGCCAGCAGGATCAATTGGTCCCGATCGCGGGAGGCCGGGGAGCTGTTTTTT.

V is TRBV3-1 and J is TRBJ2-1, with D perhaps matching TRBD2 (6 bases). The V end was cut by 4 bases, the J end by 5 bases, with 15 bases between. Germline V gene data show CDR1 as LGHDT and CDR2 as YNNKEL (reference sequence). CDR3 length equals 15 residues. The CDR3 sequence is CASSLWGVQDNEQFF. The CDR3 DNA reads as TGTGCCAGCAGCCTTTGGGGGGTCCAGGACAATGAGCAGTTCTTC.

This clonotype has a handful of counts. The chain recombines TRBV5-1 with TRBJ2-7; D unresolved. Trimming removed 0 bases from V and 3 bases from J, with 16 bases in between. Germline V gene sequence: CDR1 SGHRS, CDR2 YFSETQ. The CDR3 runs to 16 residues. The CDR3 DNA is TGCGCCAGCAGCTTGGGGTGGAGAGGTGGTAGCTACGAGCAGTACTTC. Amino acid sequence: CASSLGWRGGSYEQYF.

In this sample, this clonotype turned up a few times. J is TRBJ2-1 and V is TRBV7-9; D unresolved. V gave up 3 bases and J gave up 9 bases, with 3 bases separating them. The CDR3 is made up of 10 amino acids. Per the germline V gene, CDR1 is SEHNR and CDR2 is FQNEAQ (reference sequence). In DNA, the CDR3 is TGTGCCAGCAGCTTTATTGAGCAGTTCTTC. Its protein is CASSFIEQFF.

This clonotype has a handful of counts. The chain carries TRBV15 and TRBJ2-5, with D hard to call. The CDR3 totals 14 residues. V dropped 0 bases and J dropped 0 bases, with 5 bases sitting between them. Germline V gene sequence: CDR1 LNHNV, CDR2 YYDKDF (reference sequence). The CDR3: CATSRDNNQETQYF. The CDR3 bases are TGTGCCACCAGCAGAGATAACAACCAAGAGACCCAGTACTTC.

The V gene is TRBV20-1, the J gene TRBJ2-3; the D gene is possibly TRBD1 (6 bases). The CDR3 contains 13 residues. The ends were cut back, 5 bases at V and 2 bases at J, with 11 bases in the middle. Per the germline V gene, CDR1 is DFQATT and CDR2 is SNEGSKA (reference sequence). CDR3 DNA: TGCAGTGCTCCGACAGGAGTCACAGATACGCAGTATTTT. This gives the protein CSAPTGVTDTQYF.

This clonotype was recorded many times. The chain links TRBV7-9 to TRBJ2-7, with 7 bases that match TRBD1. V shed 1 base, J shed 5 bases, and the junction held 5 bases outside the gene matches. There are 14 residues in the CDR3. Germline V gene data show CDR1 as SEHNR and CDR2 as FQNEAQ (reference sequence). CDR3 region: CASSLGQGWDEQYF. The CDR3 region has the DNA TGTGCCAGCAGCTTAGGACAGGGATGGGACGAGCAGTACTTC.

The CDR3 here is CASSEEWNPLNEQFF. DNA of the CDR3: TGTGCCAGCAGTGAAGAGTGGAACCCCCTCAATGAGCAGTTCTTC. The chain has TRBV6-1 and TRBJ2-1; no firm D call. The V gene lost 1 base and the J gene lost 6 bases, with 13 bases spanning the gap. The CDR3 runs 15 residues. Germline CDR1 reads MNHNS; CDR2 reads SASEGT.

This clonotype has at least ten counts. V usage is TRBV4-2 and J usage is TRBJ2-7, with 12 positions matching TRBD1. V lost 4 bases and J lost 4; bases outside the gene matches: 2. CDR1 and CDR2 from the germline V gene are LGHNA and YNFKEQ. The CDR3 has 14 amino acids. The CDR3 DNA reads as TGTGCCAGCAGCCGGGACAGGGGGCGGTACGAGCAGTACTTC. Translation: CASSRDRGRYEQYF.

This clonotype was counted many times. The chain couples TRBV20-1 to TRBJ2-1; TRBD2 agrees at 14 bases. The CDR3 runs 17 residues. Unmatched junction bases numbered 9, after V lost 3 bases and J lost 5 bases. Germline CDR1 reads DFQATT; CDR2 reads SNEGSKA (reference sequence). In DNA, the CDR3 is TGCAGTGCTAGCCCCGGGACTAGCGGGAGACGAAACAATGAGCAGTTCTTC. This gives the protein CSASPGTSGRRNNEQFF.

The chain recombines TRBV27 with TRBJ2-7; D unclear. CDR3 length equals 14 residues. Trimming left V 5 bases short and J 0 bases short, with 11 bases between. In germline, CDR1 is MNHEY, CDR2 SMNVEV (reference sequence). This CDR3 is CASSAHSSSYEQYF. The CDR3 bases are TGTGCCAGCAGTGCCCACAGTAGCTCCTACGAGCAGTACTTC.

The chain joins TRBV18 to TRBJ2-1; D is unresolved. Trimming removed 2 bases at V and 7 bases at J, with 12 bases between. CDR1 KGHSH and CDR2 LQKENI come from the germline V gene. This CDR3 region has 14 residues. CDR3 protein: CASSPSRSRNEQFF. The CDR3 DNA is TGTGCCAGCTCACCAAGTCGTTCTAGGAATGAGCAGTTCTTC. Variable domain in full (rest from reference TRBV18 and TRBJ2-1): NAGVMQNPRHLVRRRGQEARLRCSPMKGHSHVYWYRQLPEEGLKFMVYLQKENIIDESGMPKERFSAEFPKEGPSILRIQQVVRGDSAAYFCASSPSRSRNEQFFGPGTRLTVL.

This clonotype was observed a handful of times. J is TRBJ2-6 and V is TRBV29-1; possible D gene TRBD1, 5 bases. The ends were cut back, 2 bases at V and 4 bases at J, with 6 bases in the middle. This CDR3 has 13 amino acids. Germline CDR1 reads SQVTM; CDR2 reads ANQGSEA. The chain's CDR3 is CSVEKGGANVLTF. Written as DNA, the CDR3 is TGCAGCGTTGAAAAGGGGGGGGCCAACGTCCTGACTTTC.

The chain combines TRBV6-6 with TRBJ1-3; a possible D gene is TRBD1 (5 bases). The CDR3 sequence is 16 residues long. The V gene's germline CDR1 is MNHNY and CDR2 SVGAGI (reference sequence). Trimming stripped 6 bases from V and 0 bases from J, with 15 bases between. CDR3 amino acids: CASRRTGTASGNTIYF. DNA of the CDR3: TGTGCCAGCAGGCGTACCGGGACGGCCTCTGGAAACACCATATATTTT.